The next 28 T cell receptor beta chains were all read from a single sample in a study of cytomegalovirus exposure and HLA in healthy donors. A multiplex PCR was run with 60 Vbeta primers and 13 Jbeta primers. The protocol was immunoSEQ multiplex PCR, while the TCRdb copy is restricted to in-frame clones and leaves out a portion. The sample records 120,000 or so clones, more than 70% being singletons. Sequenced material: PBMCs. The source of these receptors is a woman aged 45-65 years in good health and CMV-seropositive.

This rearrangement joins TRBV5-6 to TRBJ2-1; 10 nucleotides align to TRBD2. Germline values: CDR1 SGHDT, CDR2 YYEEEE. The CDR3 loop spans 15 amino acids. V was pared by 2 bases and J by 4 bases, with 3 bases of the junction left unmatched. CDR3 residues: CASSFGTSVYNEQFF. The CDR3 nucleotides read TGTGCCAGCAGCTTTGGGACTAGCGTGTACAATGAGCAGTTCTTC.

This sequence joins TRBV4-3 and TRBJ2-7; 9 positions match TRBD2. J gave up 6 bases and V 3 bases, and 6 bases lay outside the gene matches. The CDR3 covers 14 residues. Germline V gene sequence: CDR1 LGHNA, CDR2 YSLEER. CDR3: CASSQVGAGGEQYF. In nucleotides, the CDR3 is TGCGCCAGCAGCCAGGTGGGAGCGGGGGGCGAGCAGTACTTC.

The chain is built from TRBV11-3 and TRBJ2-1; the D gene is possibly TRBD2 (5 bases). The CDR3 covers 14 residues. CDR1 and CDR2 (germline): SGHNT, YENEEA. Trimming took off 1 base at V and 8 bases at J, with 12 bases between the two ends. CDR3 DNA: TGTGCCAGCAGCTTAGTGGGAGAAAACGATGAGCAGTTCTTC. Protein: CASSLVGENDEQFF.

The chain joins TRBV5-1 to TRBJ2-5, with D uncertain. CDR1 SGHRS and CDR2 YFSETQ come from the germline V gene. This CDR3 has 15 amino acids. The ends were cut back, 1 base at V and 0 bases at J, with 10 bases in the middle. The CDR3 DNA reads TGCGCCAGCAGCTTGAGAGTCGGGTACCAAGAGACCCAGTACTTC. Its translation: CASSLRVGYQETQYF.

This clone was seen a handful of times. The chain joins TRBV5-4 to TRBJ1-2, with TRBD1 identical over 10 bases. V dropped 4 bases and J dropped 6; count of bases not matched to a gene: 12. The germline V gene encodes CDR1 SGHNT and CDR2 YYREEE (reference sequence). CDR3 size: 16 residues. In DNA, the CDR3 is TGTGCCAGCAGCGAGGCCGGGACAGGGGATTACGATGGCTACACCTTC. It encodes CASSEAGTGDYDGYTF.

V and J are TRBV7-2 and TRBJ1-6, with a possible D match to TRBD1 (6 bases). Trimming cost V 2 bases and J 9 bases, with 17 bases left between them. Germline V CDR1 and CDR2: SGHTA, FQGNSA. This CDR3 contains 16 residues. CDR3 sequence (DNA): TGTGCCAGCAGCTTAATGTCAGGGGAACTGAGTTCACCCCTCCACTTT. Translating it yields CASSLMSGELSSPLHF.

CDR3 protein: CASSIQQPYNEQFF. CDR3 coding DNA: TGTGCCAGTAGTATTCAACAGCCCTACAATGAGCAGTTCTTC. The J gene is TRBJ2-1, the V gene TRBV19; no definite D call. Germline lookup yields CDR1 LNHDA and CDR2 SQIVND (reference sequence). The V gene lost 3 bases and the J gene lost 2 bases, with 8 bases spanning the gap. The CDR3 is 14 amino acids.

This clone came up once. The chain joins TRBV7-8 to TRBJ2-7, with 10 bases aligning to TRBD2. The germline gives CDR1 SGHVS, CDR2 FQNEAQ. The length of the CDR3 is 16 residues. Trimming removed 5 bases from V and 7 bases from J; junction bases left unmatched: 14. This CDR3 is CASSLVERSGRGEQYF. CDR3 DNA: TGTGCCAGCAGCCTAGTCGAAAGGAGCGGGAGGGGTGAGCAGTACTTC. The variable domain in full, completed from reference TRBV7-8 and TRBJ2-7, reads GAGVSQSPRYKVAKRGQDVALRCDPISGHVSLFWYQQALGQGPEFLTYFQNEAQLDKSGLPSDRFFAERPEGSVSTLKIQRTQQEDSAVYLCASSLVERSGRGEQYFGPGTRLTVT.

This chain uses TRBV6-5 with TRBJ1-2; D possibly corresponds to TRBD1 (5 bases). The CDR3 spans 14 residues. Germline-derived CDR1 and CDR2 are MNHEY and SVGAGI. Trimming took 2 bases from V and 7 from J, leaving 14 bases between them. The CDR3 nucleotides read TGTGCCAGCAGTTACGGGGGACTTCAGCGTGGCTACACCTTC. Protein product: CASSYGGLQRGYTF.

V is TRBV27 and J is TRBJ2-1; 13 nucleotides agree with TRBD2. The CDR3 is 17 residues long. V shed 5 bases and J 11 bases; nucleotides not matched to a gene: 15. The germline V gene has CDR1 MNHEY and CDR2 SMNVEV (reference sequence). CDR3 amino acids: CASSPPWTSGSWWKQFF. The CDR3 DNA is TGTGCCAGCAGTCCCCCGTGGACTAGCGGGAGTTGGTGGAAGCAGTTCTTC.

This clone was seen a handful of times. The genes are TRBV10-3 and TRBJ1-3; D may be TRBD1 (6 bases). The V end lost 3 bases, the J end lost 3 bases, and 24 bases lay between the germline ends. The CDR3 loop spans 19 amino acids. CDR1 is ENHRY and CDR2 is SYGVKD in the germline V gene. The CDR3 DNA is TGTGCCATCAGTGAACAACAGGGAACGCCAGAAGGGGTTGGAAACACCATATATTTT. It specifies CAISEQQGTPEGVGNTIYF.

This clone showed up just once. The CDR3 reads CASRKDAGRGYTF. CDR3 in DNA: TGTGCCAGCAGAAAAGATGCGGGGAGAGGCTACACCTTC. The genes are TRBV7-9 and TRBJ1-2, with D unclear. This CDR3 comprises 13 residues. Germline CDR1 and CDR2: SEHNR and FQNEAQ (reference sequence). V was trimmed by 6 bases and J by 8 bases, leaving 16 bases between them. The complete variable domain, with remaining parts taken from reference TRBV7-9 and TRBJ1-2, reads DTGVSQNPRHKITKRGQNVTFRCDPISEHNRLYWYRQTLGQGPEFLTYFQNEAQLEKSRLLSDRFSAERPKGSFSTLEIQRTEQGDSAMYLCASRKDAGRGYTFGSGTRLTVV.

This CDR3 reads CASSLGLAVNEQFF. CDR3 nucleotides: TGTGCCAGCAGCCTAGGACTAGCGGTCAATGAGCAGTTCTTC. The chain carries TRBV27 and TRBJ2-1, with TRBD2 matching 10 bases. CDR3 length equals 14 residues. The germline V gene encodes CDR1 MNHEY and CDR2 SMNVEV (reference sequence). V lost 6 bases and J lost 6; bases outside the gene matches: 5.

The chain carries TRBV7-6 and TRBJ1-2; no definite D call. Looked up from germline, CDR1 is SGHVS and CDR2 is FNYEAQ. The CDR3 runs 13 residues. The germline V and J ends were trimmed by 0 bases and 4 bases, with 6 bases remaining between them. CDR3 region: CASSLARSYGYTF. DNA of the CDR3: TGTGCCAGCAGCTTAGCACGGAGCTATGGCTACACCTTC.

The J gene is TRBJ2-2, the V gene TRBV27; 9 nucleotides match TRBD1. Germline V CDR1 and CDR2: MNHEY, SMNVEV (reference sequence). The CDR3 runs 17 residues. Trimming cost V 6 bases and J 2 bases; bases outside gene matches: 10. The CDR3 sequence is CASREPRGQGNTGELFF. The CDR3 DNA reads as TGTGCCAGCAGGGAACCACGGGGACAGGGCAACACCGGGGAGCTGTTTTTT.

The V and J genes are TRBV9 and TRBJ2-3; the D gene is possibly TRBD2 (6 bases). Trimming cost V 0 bases and J 5 bases, with 13 bases left between them. There are 15 residues in the CDR3. The germline gives CDR1 SGDLS, CDR2 YYNGEE. CDR3 bases: TGTGCCAGCAGCGTAGGCGGGGCTGGCGGAGATACGCAGTATTTT. It yields the protein CASSVGGAGGDTQYF.

This rearrangement joins TRBV11-2 to TRBJ2-2; TRBD1 matches at 12 bases. Trimming at V came to 3 bases and at J to 6 bases, leaving 5 bases not matched to a gene. The CDR3 has 16 amino acids. In germline, CDR1 is SGHAT, CDR2 FQNNGV. The DNA for the CDR3 is TGTGCCAGCAGCTTTGCGGGACAGGGGGCATCCGGGGAGCTGTTTTTT. Protein product: CASSFAGQGASGELFF.

This clone was seen a single time. This chain links TRBV21-1 with TRBJ1-5; TRBD1 is the table's D call and was not checked against the DNA. TRBV21-1 is termed a pseudogene. The CDR3 runs to 17 residues. The CDR3 protein is CARRGERQGARHQPQHF. The CDR3 coding sequence is TGTGCCAGACGGGGCGAAAGACAGGGGGCGAGGCATCAGCCCCAGCATTTT.

This chain uses TRBV5-1 with TRBJ2-7; 10 bases match TRBD2. CDR1 and CDR2 (germline): SGHRS, YFSETQ. J gave up 2 bases and V 4 bases, and 9 bases lay outside the gene matches. CDR3 length: 16 residues. The CDR3 reads CASSETIAGGTYEQYF. The CDR3 DNA is TGCGCCAGCAGCGAAACTATAGCGGGGGGAACCTACGAGCAGTACTTC.

The V gene is TRBV10-3, the J gene TRBJ1-1, with TRBD1 matching over 8 bases. J gave up 4 bases and V 6 bases, and 4 bases lay outside the gene matches. Germline V gene lookup returns CDR1 ENHRY and CDR2 SYGVKD. The CDR3 is 13 residues long. CDR3 nucleotide sequence: TGTGCCATCAGAGGGACAGGTAGCACTGAAGCTTTCTTT. Translation: CAIRGTGSTEAFF.

V is TRBV7-2 and J is TRBJ2-7; TRBD1 agrees at 7 bases. V dropped 4 bases and J dropped 3; count of bases not matched to a gene: 15. The CDR3 has 17 amino acids. The V gene's germline CDR1 is SGHTA and CDR2 FQGNSA. The CDR3 DNA reads TGTGCCAGCAGCTGGCGGAGCACGGGACAGACTCACTACGAGCAGTACTTC. As protein: CASSWRSTGQTHYEQYF.

The rearrangement uses TRBV5-8 and TRBJ2-5; D may be TRBD2 (5 bases). Germline values: CDR1 SGHTS, CDR2 YDEGEE. There are 15 residues in the CDR3. Trimming removed 0 bases from V and 3 bases from J, with 12 bases in between. The CDR3 DNA reads as TGTGCCAGCAGCTTGGGTGCGGGTACTAAAGAGACCCAGTACTTC. It translates to CASSLGAGTKETQYF.

The rearrangement links TRBV4-3 to TRBJ1-6, with D possibly being TRBD1 (5 bases). The CDR3 has 17 residues. Germline lookup yields CDR1 LGHNA and CDR2 YSLEER. The V end was cut by 4 bases, the J end by 0 bases, with 13 bases between. CDR3 loop: CASSRGTSSSYNSPLHF. The CDR3 bases are TGCGCCAGCAGCCGAGGGACTTCTAGCTCCTATAATTCACCCCTCCACTTT.

This rearrangement joins TRBV6-5 to TRBJ1-3; 8 nucleotides align to TRBD1. Germline trimming cut 0 bases from V and 4 bases from J; bases unmatched to any gene: 5. This CDR3 comprises 16 residues. CDR1 is MNHEY and CDR2 is SVGAGI in the germline V gene. The chain's CDR3 is CASSYSWTGRGNTIYF. The CDR3 DNA follows: TGTGCCAGCAGTTACTCTTGGACAGGGCGGGGAAACACCATATATTTT.

The chain recombines TRBV30 with TRBJ2-5, with TRBD1 matching over 10 bases. The CDR3 length is 14 residues. J was trimmed by 5 bases and V by 5 bases; bases with no gene match: 8. Germline assignment: CDR1 GTSNPN and CDR2 SVGIG (reference sequence). CDR3 amino acids: CAWQTGGFRETQYF. CDR3 sequence (DNA): TGTGCCTGGCAGACAGGGGGCTTTAGGGAGACCCAGTACTTC.

The V gene is TRBV21-1, the J gene TRBJ1-5; the table's D call TRBD1 went unverified against the DNA. TRBV21-1 is recorded as a pseudogene. This CDR3 is built from 17 residues. As DNA, the CDR3 is TGTGCCCCTAGCACCTGGGAGGGACAGGAAAGCAATCAGCCCCAGCATTTT. Translating it yields CAPSTWEGQESNQPQHF.

This clone turned up a few times. This chain links TRBV6-5 with TRBJ1-1; D is unresolved. The CDR3 is 13 amino acids. Deletions cut 7 bases from V and 0 bases from J, with 9 bases between. Germline-derived CDR1 and CDR2 are MNHEY and SVGAGI. The CDR3, as DNA: TGTGCCAGCACCGCGACTGTGAACACTGAAGCTTTCTTT. Encoded protein: CASTATVNTEAFF.

The chain combines TRBV18 with TRBJ1-1, with TRBD1 matching over 8 bases. After removal of 6 bases from V and 1 base from J, the junction contained 4 bases not matched to a gene. This CDR3 has 14 amino acids. Germline CDR1 and CDR2: KGHSH and LQKENI. In nucleotides, the CDR3 is TGTGCCAGCTCGCCCGGGACAGGGAACACTGAAGCTTTCTTT. Its translation: CASSPGTGNTEAFF.